This TCR beta chain was recorded in a study of T cells in Graves' hyperthyroidism and ophthalmopathy. Study background: It was at initial diagnosis, before any treatment, that peripheral blood was collected.

RNA transcripts were the template for amplifying TCR beta CDR3 regions. Researchers ran a first-round RT-PCR on the TCR CDR3 using the HTBI primer set. TCRdb reanalysed the multiplex PCR reads using MiXCR and keeps one entry per CDR3 protein. The sample lists a few hundred thousand distinct CDR3 sequences; roughly 16% were seen once. This clonotype came up many times. The length of the CDR3 is 12 residues. Trimming stripped 6 bases from V and 10 bases from J, with 18 bases between. Germline V lookup: CDR1 DFQATT, CDR2 SNEGSKA (reference sequence). The chain links TRBV20-1 to TRBJ1-1, with D perhaps TRBD1 (5 bases). This receptor was taken from a middle-aged woman with Graves' ophthalmopathy. Sequenced input: blood. The CDR3 nucleotides are TGCAGTGCAGAAGACAGTAAATGGGGAGCTTTCTTT. Amino acid sequence: CSAEDSKWGAFF.